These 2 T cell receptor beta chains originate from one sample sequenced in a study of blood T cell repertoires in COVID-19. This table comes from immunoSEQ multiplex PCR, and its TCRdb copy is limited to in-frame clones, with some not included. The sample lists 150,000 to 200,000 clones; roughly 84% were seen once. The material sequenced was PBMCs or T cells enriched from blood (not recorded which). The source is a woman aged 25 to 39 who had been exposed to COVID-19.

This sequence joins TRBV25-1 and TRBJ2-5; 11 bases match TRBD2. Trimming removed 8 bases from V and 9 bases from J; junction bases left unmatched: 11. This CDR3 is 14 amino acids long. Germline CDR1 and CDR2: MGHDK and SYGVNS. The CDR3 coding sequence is TGTGCCAGCCAAGAACTAGCGGGGGAAGCGGCCCAGTACTTC. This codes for CASQELAGEAAQYF.

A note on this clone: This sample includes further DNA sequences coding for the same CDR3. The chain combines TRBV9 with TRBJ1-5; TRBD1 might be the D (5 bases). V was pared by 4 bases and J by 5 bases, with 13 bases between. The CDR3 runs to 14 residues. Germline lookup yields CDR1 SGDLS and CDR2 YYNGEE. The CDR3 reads CASSLGQGDQPQHF. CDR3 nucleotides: TGTGCCAGCAGCCTTGGACAAGGAGATCAGCCCCAGCATTTT.